The rows below give T cell receptor beta chains drawn from one sample of a study of blood T cell repertoires in COVID-19. Sequenced by immunoSEQ multiplex PCR; TCRdb stores in-frame clones only, minus some. The repertoire consists of around 190,000 clones, with about 76% occurring once and the leading ten covering approximately 6%. Sequencing was carried out using peripheral blood. The source is a woman aged 40 to 50 with COVID-19, enrolled during active disease. Both conserved end residues are part of each CDR3. Fields, in order: V gene, D gene, clone size, J gene, CDR3 protein, CDR3 DNA. D genes are given only for firm matches. Clone size is stated in some rows and not others, as once, few, many or a class when expanded.

V gene: TRBV30
D gene: NA
clone size: NA
J gene: TRBJ1-3
CDR3 protein: CAWSVQVSGNTIYF
CDR3 DNA: TGTGCCTGGAGTGTACAGGTCTCTGGAAACACCATATATTTT

V gene: TRBV6-6
D gene: TRBD2
clone size: NA
J gene: TRBJ2-1
CDR3 protein: CASSLSGTSGRANEQFF
CDR3 DNA: TGTGCCAGCAGTCTTTCCGGGACTAGCGGGAGGGCCAATGAGCAGTTCTTC

V gene: TRBV27
D gene: TRBD2
clone size: NA
J gene: TRBJ2-7
CDR3 protein: CASSPADRTSGRTEQYF
CDR3 DNA: TGTGCCAGCAGCCCAGCCGACCGGACTAGCGGGAGAACGGAGCAGTACTTC

V gene: TRBV7-2
D gene: NA
clone size: NA
J gene: TRBJ1-1
CDR3 protein: CASTIGRNTEAFF
CDR3 DNA: TGTGCCAGCACCATAGGGAGGAACACTGAAGCTTTCTTT

V gene: TRBV19
D gene: NA
clone size: few
J gene: TRBJ2-7
CDR3 protein: CASSVYTGNYEQYF
CDR3 DNA: TGTGCCAGTAGTGTGTATACAGGGAACTACGAGCAGTACTTC

V gene: TRBV5-1
D gene: TRBD1
clone size: NA
J gene: TRBJ2-5
CDR3 protein: CASSFGWGRDRGGETQYF
CDR3 DNA: TGCGCCAGCAGCTTTGGATGGGGTCGGGACAGGGGTGGAGAGACCCAGTACTTC

V gene: TRBV29-1
D gene: TRBD1
clone size: NA
J gene: TRBJ1-4
CDR3 protein: CSARTGTANEKLFF
CDR3 DNA: TGCAGCGCCCGCACCGGGACAGCTAATGAAAAACTGTTTTTT

V gene: TRBV10-1
D gene: TRBD1
clone size: NA
J gene: TRBJ1-1
CDR3 protein: CASSSTGGEAFF
CDR3 DNA: TGCGCCAGCAGTTCGACAGGGGGGGAAGCTTTCTTT

V gene: TRBV15
D gene: NA
clone size: NA
J gene: TRBJ2-1
CDR3 protein: CATKSGVAYNEQFF
CDR3 DNA: TGTGCCACCAAGTCGGGAGTTGCCTACAATGAGCAGTTCTTC

V gene: TRBV6-5
D gene: NA
clone size: NA
J gene: TRBJ1-5
CDR3 protein: CASSYGTSQPQHF
CDR3 DNA: TGTGCCAGCAGTTACGGGACAAGTCAGCCCCAGCATTTT

V gene: TRBV6-2/TRBV6-3
D gene: NA
clone size: NA
J gene: TRBJ2-1
CDR3 protein: CASSRTRSYNEQFF
CDR3 DNA: TGTGCCAGCAGTAGGACAAGGTCCTACAATGAGCAGTTCTTC

V gene: TRBV6-5
D gene: NA
clone size: few
J gene: TRBJ1-2
CDR3 protein: CASRVAGTNYGYTF
CDR3 DNA: TGTGCCAGCAGGGTAGCAGGGACTAACTATGGCTACACCTTC

V gene: TRBV29-1
D gene: TRBD1
clone size: NA
J gene: TRBJ1-5
CDR3 protein: CSVSGQGGNQPQHF
CDR3 DNA: TGCAGCGTTTCTGGACAGGGAGGAAATCAGCCCCAGCATTTT

V gene: TRBV7-2
D gene: TRBD2
clone size: many
J gene: TRBJ2-1
CDR3 protein: CASSISGTTYNEQFF
CDR3 DNA: TGTGCCAGCAGCATTAGCGGGACTACCTACAATGAGCAGTTCTTC

V gene: TRBV7-2
D gene: NA
clone size: NA
J gene: TRBJ2-6
CDR3 protein: CASSLRVVTGANVLTF
CDR3 DNA: TGTGCCAGCAGCTTACGGGTAGTTACTGGGGCCAACGTCCTGACTTTC

V gene: TRBV13
D gene: TRBD1
clone size: NA
J gene: TRBJ1-2
CDR3 protein: CASSADRGYYGYTF
CDR3 DNA: TGTGCCAGCAGCGCCGACAGGGGCTACTATGGCTACACCTTC

V gene: TRBV3-1/TRBV3-2
D gene: NA
clone size: NA
J gene: TRBJ1-1
CDR3 protein: CASSQERRGPEAFF
CDR3 DNA: TGTGCCAGCAGCCAAGAGAGGAGGGGTCCAGAAGCTTTCTTT

V gene: TRBV19
D gene: NA
clone size: NA
J gene: TRBJ2-6
CDR3 protein: CASSISGLGANVLTF
CDR3 DNA: TGTGCCAGTAGTATAAGCGGGCTCGGGGCCAACGTCCTGACTTTC

V gene: TRBV18
D gene: NA
clone size: NA
J gene: TRBJ2-3
CDR3 protein: CASSYNRDTQYF
CDR3 DNA: TGTGCCAGCTCCTACAACAGGGACACGCAGTATTTT

V gene: TRBV30
D gene: TRBD1
clone size: few
J gene: TRBJ1-6
CDR3 protein: CAWSVGQGDSPLHF
CDR3 DNA: TGTGCCTGGAGTGTGGGACAGGGGGATTCACCCCTCCACTTT

V gene: TRBV6-5
D gene: TRBD1
clone size: NA
J gene: TRBJ1-2
CDR3 protein: CASSSLTGGFDYGYTF
CDR3 DNA: TGTGCCAGCAGTTCCCTGACAGGGGGCTTCGACTATGGCTACACCTTC

V gene: TRBV7-9
D gene: TRBD2
clone size: NA
J gene: TRBJ2-7
CDR3 protein: CASSSSGGTPIEQYF
CDR3 DNA: TGTGCCAGCAGCTCCTCGGGAGGGACCCCTATCGAGCAGTACTTC

V gene: TRBV29-1
D gene: NA
clone size: NA
J gene: TRBJ2-5
CDR3 protein: CSGYRDGTQYF
CDR3 DNA: TGCAGCGGGTACAGGGACGGGACCCAGTACTTC

V gene: TRBV24-1
D gene: NA
clone size: NA
J gene: TRBJ1-1
CDR3 protein: CATSDSYGNEAFF
CDR3 DNA: TGTGCCACCAGTGATTCCTACGGGAATGAAGCTTTCTTT